The next 7 T cell receptor beta chains were all read from a single sample in a study of beta chain features in type 1 diabetes. Study-wide points: TCRB CDR3s were moderately but significantly shorter in Type 1 diabetes patients in all four CD4+ subsets.

Reverse transcription of all isolated RNA meant that expressed TCRB transcripts were sequenced. Generated by immunoSEQ multiplex PCR, the TCRdb table keeps only in-frame clones and is missing some. The data show hundreds of thousands of clones, about an eighth seen once. Antigens of these TCRs are unknown. Sample: naive CD4+ T cells from blood. These receptors all come from a man aged 18 to 35 with type 1 diabetes.

The chain couples TRBV18 to TRBJ2-7, with a tentative D call TRBD2 (5 bases). The CDR3 consists of 14 residues. The germline V gene encodes CDR1 KGHSH and CDR2 LQKENI. Trimming took off 3 bases at V and 9 bases at J, with 18 bases between the two ends. CDR3 region: CASSPGLGLLGQYF. Written as DNA, the CDR3 is TGTGCCAGCTCACCTGGACTGGGCTTACTCGGGCAGTACTTC.

In its sample, this clone was seen a few times. V and J are TRBV20-1 and TRBJ1-2; TRBD1 aligns across 7 bases. CDR1 is DFQATT and CDR2 is SNEGSKA in the germline V gene (reference sequence). The CDR3 extends over 11 amino acids. The V segment lost 7 bases and the J segment 4 bases; nucleotides outside the gene matches: 3. CDR3 bases: TGCAGTGGACAGGGAGGCTATGGCTACACCTTC. Protein sequence: CSGQGGYGYTF.

This chain connects TRBV9 to TRBJ2-3; D possibly corresponds to TRBD1 (6 bases). V lost 0 bases and J lost 5, with 13 bases in between. The germline gives CDR1 SGDLS, CDR2 YYNGEE. The CDR3 loop spans 15 amino acids. The CDR3 sequence: CASSVAQGGRDTQYF. The DNA of the CDR3 is TGTGCCAGCAGCGTAGCTCAAGGGGGTCGAGATACGCAGTATTTT.

The CDR3 nucleotides read TGTGCCAGCAGCTTAGCGATCGGCGGGACGGATGAGCAGTTCTTC. It is translated as CASSLAIGGTDEQFF. This chain connects TRBV7-8 to TRBJ2-1; D possibly corresponds to TRBD2 (6 bases). Trimming cost V 0 bases and J 8 bases, with 14 bases left between them. This CDR3 spans 15 amino acids. Germline V CDR1 and CDR2: SGHVS, FQNEAQ.

The rearrangement joins TRBV30 to TRBJ2-1; possibly TRBD1 or TRBD2 for D (5 bases each). V was clipped by 2 bases and J by 4 bases, with 12 bases between them. CDR1 GTSNPN and CDR2 SVGIG come from the germline V gene (reference sequence). This CDR3 has 14 amino acids. CDR3 DNA sequence: TGTGCCTGGAGTAATCGGGGACCTTACAATGAGCAGTTCTTC. This encodes CAWSNRGPYNEQFF.

This clone appeared a few times. The genes are TRBV5-4 and TRBJ1-5; D is perhaps TRBD1 (6 bases). Germline CDR1 reads SGHNT; CDR2 reads YYREEE (reference sequence). Trimming pared 9 bases from V and 5 bases from J, leaving 15 bases between. The CDR3 totals 13 residues. The CDR3 DNA reads as TGTGCCACCCGACAGGAAGCTGATCAGCCCCAGCATTTT. Amino acids: CATRQEADQPQHF.

A note on this clone: Other nucleotide sequences in the sample specify the same CDR3. The chain links TRBV6-5 to TRBJ2-5; D is unclear. The CDR3 contains 12 residues. Looked up from germline, CDR1 is MNHEY and CDR2 is SVGAGI. The V end was cut by 0 bases, the J end by 5 bases, with 4 bases between. For the CDR3, the DNA is TGTGCCAGCAGTTACTCTCAGGAGACCCAGTACTTC. It yields the protein CASSYSQETQYF.